One sample yielded the 14 T cell receptor beta chains listed below, sequenced in a study of cytomegalovirus exposure and HLA in healthy donors. The PCR had 60 Vbeta and 13 Jbeta primers. Repertoires were generated with immunoSEQ multiplex PCR, while TCRdb's copy carries only in-frame clones and drops some. The sample holds 130,000 to 150,000 clones. The sequenced material came from PBMCs. The receptors were sampled from a man in his forties or fifties in good health and CMV-seronegative.

This chain connects TRBV7-2 to TRBJ2-3, with 7 nucleotides matching TRBD2. Germline V CDR1 and CDR2: SGHTA, FQGNSA. This CDR3 is 16 amino acids long. V was clipped by 5 bases and J by 4 bases; unmatched bases: 12. The CDR3 loop is CASSPGGSGTPDTQYF. The CDR3 DNA follows: TGTGCCAGCAGCCCCGGGGGGAGCGGGACGCCAGATACGCAGTATTTT.

The chain uses TRBV5-5 and TRBJ1-1, with a tentative D call TRBD1 (5 bases). The CDR3 is 13 residues long. The V gene lost 3 bases and the J gene lost 2 bases, with 8 bases spanning the gap. The germline V gene encodes CDR1 SGHKS and CDR2 YYEKEE (reference sequence). CDR3 residues: CASSWGLNTEAFF. CDR3 DNA: TGTGCCAGCAGCTGGGGCCTTAACACTGAAGCTTTCTTT.

The chain recombines TRBV5-1 with TRBJ1-2; TRBD1 is a possible D gene (5 bases). Trimming removed 0 bases from V and 0 bases from J, with 9 bases in between. The V gene's germline CDR1 is SGHRS and CDR2 YFSETQ. This CDR3 is 15 amino acids long. This chain's CDR3 is CASSLGGATNYGYTF. The DNA of the CDR3 is TGCGCCAGCAGCTTGGGTGGGGCTACTAACTATGGCTACACCTTC.

The chain employs TRBV5-8 and TRBJ2-1; 8 nucleotides align to TRBD1. This CDR3 is built from 12 residues. Germline values: CDR1 SGHTS, CDR2 YDEGEE. The V gene end was trimmed by 2 bases and the J gene end by 9 bases; junction bases not matched to a gene: 1. Here the CDR3 DNA reads TGTGCCAGCAGCTTCACAGGGGGTGAGCAGTTCTTC. Residues: CASSFTGGEQFF.

The chain recombines TRBV7-3 with TRBJ1-1; D not certain. Germline V lookup: CDR1 SGHTA, CDR2 FQGTGA. There are 13 residues in the CDR3. V gave up 3 bases and J gave up 0 bases, with 5 bases separating them. The CDR3: CASSLYMNTEAFF. The CDR3 nucleotides read TGTGCCAGCAGCTTGTACATGAACACTGAAGCTTTCTTT.

The chain combines TRBV7-9 with TRBJ1-6; tentatively, D is TRBD1 (5 bases). This CDR3 comprises 16 residues. Trimming shortened V by 5 bases and J by 7 bases, and 18 bases separated the two germline ends. CDR1 is SEHNR, CDR2 FQNEAQ, per germline (reference sequence). Here the CDR3 reads CASSPSVGRYNSPLHF. CDR3 nucleotide sequence: TGTGCCAGCAGCCCCTCGGTGGGGCGCTACAATTCACCCCTCCACTTT.

J is TRBJ1-2 and V is TRBV7-9, with 7 bases fitting TRBD1. The CDR3 runs to 14 residues. The V segment lost 6 bases and the J segment 4 bases; nucleotides outside the gene matches: 8. In germline, CDR1 is SEHNR, CDR2 FQNEAQ (reference sequence). The CDR3 region is CASRMTGQAYGYTF. CDR3 nucleotides: TGTGCCAGCAGGATGACAGGGCAAGCCTATGGCTACACCTTC.

This sequence joins TRBV5-5 and TRBJ2-3; 7 positions match TRBD2. The V segment lost 5 bases and the J segment 1 base; nucleotides outside the gene matches: 7. The CDR3 spans 15 residues. Germline-derived CDR1 and CDR2 are SGHKS and YYEKEE (reference sequence). The CDR3 protein is CASSSGTTRTDTQYF. CDR3 sequence (DNA): TGTGCCAGCAGTTCCGGGACTACACGCACAGATACGCAGTATTTT.

The genes are TRBV27 and TRBJ2-7; D ambiguous. CDR1 MNHEY and CDR2 SMNVEV come from the germline V gene (reference sequence). The CDR3 is made up of 14 amino acids. V was trimmed by 2 bases and J by 7 bases, leaving 15 bases between them. The CDR3 is CASSLTGTPREQYF. For the CDR3, the DNA is TGTGCCAGCAGTTTAACGGGTACCCCTAGGGAGCAGTACTTC.

The chain combines TRBV19 with TRBJ2-7; 8 bases are shared with TRBD1. V shed 5 bases, J shed 3 bases, and the junction held 6 bases outside the gene matches. The CDR3 extends over 14 amino acids. Germline CDR1 is LNHDA and CDR2 is SQIVND (reference sequence). The chain's CDR3 is CASSETGVDYEQYF. The CDR3 DNA follows: TGTGCCAGTAGTGAGACAGGGGTTGACTACGAGCAGTACTTC.

The CDR3 reads CASSITQGTYEQYF. For the CDR3, the DNA is TGTGCCAGTAGTATAACACAGGGTACCTACGAGCAGTACTTC. The gene calls are TRBV19 and TRBJ2-5; possible D gene TRBD1, 6 bases. Judging by the DNA end, TRBJ2-7 fits better; the J call may be wrong. The V gene's germline CDR1 is LNHDA and CDR2 SQIVND (reference sequence). The CDR3 is 14 amino acids.

The chain recombines TRBV10-2 with TRBJ2-7; possible D gene TRBD1, 6 bases. This CDR3 contains 13 residues. CDR1 and CDR2 from the germline V gene are WSHSY and SAAADI. Trimming left V 6 bases short and J 0 bases short, with 9 bases between. The CDR3, as DNA: TGCGCCAGCAGCCCGGACAGCTCCTACGAGCAGTACTTC. It specifies CASSPDSSYEQYF.

This sequence joins TRBV27 and TRBJ1-2; TRBD1 aligns across 9 bases. CDR1 MNHEY and CDR2 SMNVEV come from the germline V gene (reference sequence). V lost 6 bases, J lost 0 bases, and 8 bases stayed unmatched. CDR3 length equals 16 residues. Here the CDR3 reads CASRADRGITNYGYTF. CDR3 nucleotides: TGTGCCAGCAGAGCGGACAGGGGAATAACTAACTATGGCTACACCTTC.

This sequence joins TRBV7-3 and TRBJ2-7; 7 bases are a match to TRBD1. Germline lookup yields CDR1 SGHTA and CDR2 FQGTGA. The junction had 6 bases not matched to a gene; V was cut back by 4 bases and J by 6 bases. The CDR3 totals 13 residues. CDR3 coding DNA: TGTGCCAGCAGCTCAACAGGGGATGGCGAGCAGTACTTC. The encoded protein is CASSSTGDGEQYF.